Below are 18 T cell receptor beta chains sequenced from a single sample in a study of identical twins. TCRdb re-called the 5' RACE reads through MiXCR, storing one row per CDR3 protein. The sample records around 1.7 million distinct CDR3 sequences, under 35% being singletons. Sequences were obtained from cord blood. These receptors originate from a newborn girl in good health.

This rearrangement joins TRBV6-2 or TRBV6-3 to TRBJ2-5, with no clear D. Germline CDR1 and CDR2: MNHEY and SVGEGT. The CDR3 runs 16 residues. V was pared by 4 bases and J by 11 bases, with 26 bases between. CDR3 in DNA: TGTGCCAGCAGTTCTACCAACTCACCCCCTTGGAATGAGCAGTACTTC. This gives the protein CASSSTNSPPWNEQYF.

This clonotype was detected a few times. This chain joins TRBV5-4 and TRBJ2-5; D may be TRBD1 (6 bases). CDR1 and CDR2 (germline): SGHNT, YYREEE (reference sequence). This CDR3 contains 15 residues. V lost 3 bases and J lost 2, with 14 bases in between. The CDR3: CASSSAGTRQETQYF. As DNA, the CDR3 is TGTGCCAGCAGCTCGGCAGGGACACGACAAGAGACCCAGTACTTC.

This clonotype was detected many times. CDR3 DNA sequence: TGTGCCAGCAGCGTACTCTCGGCGCCCCAAGAGACCCAGTACTTC. This gives the protein CASSVLSAPQETQYF. The gene calls are TRBV9 and TRBJ2-5; D gene ambiguous. The length of the CDR3 is 15 residues. V lost 1 base, J lost 1 base, and 11 bases lay in between. The V gene's germline CDR1 is SGDLS and CDR2 YYNGEE.

J is TRBJ2-4 and V is TRBV6-2 or TRBV6-3, with 11 bases aligning to TRBD2. Germline V gene sequence: CDR1 MNHEY, CDR2 SVGEGT. The CDR3 totals 14 residues. Trimming took 6 bases from V and 6 from J; bases not matched to a gene: 4. The CDR3: CASRLAGEGNIQYF. The CDR3 DNA follows: TGTGCCAGCAGACTAGCGGGAGAGGGAAACATTCAGTACTTC.

This clonotype showed up just a few times. V gene TRBV5-4 combines with J gene TRBJ2-4; 7 bases fit TRBD1. The DNA end lines up better with TRBJ2-7; the J call may be wrong. The germline gives CDR1 SGHNT, CDR2 YYREEE (reference sequence). This CDR3 comprises 14 residues. The CDR3 nucleotides are TGTGCCAGCAGCCGAGGGACAGAGCCCTACGAGCAGTACTTC. Amino acids: CASSRGTEPYEQYF.

The gene calls are TRBV6-5 and TRBJ2-5; no firm D call. CDR3 length: 15 residues. Trimming took off 0 bases at V and 4 bases at J, with 12 bases between the two ends. Germline V CDR1 and CDR2: MNHEY, SVGAGI. The CDR3 spells CASSYSLSNLETQYF. In DNA form, the CDR3 reads TGTGCCAGCAGTTACTCCCTATCGAATTTAGAGACCCAGTACTTC.

The chain employs TRBV20-1 and TRBJ1-5; D ambiguous. CDR1 is DFQATT, CDR2 SNEGSKA, per germline (reference sequence). The CDR3 extends over 13 amino acids. Trimming shortened V by 5 bases and J by 5 bases, and 13 bases separated the two germline ends. This CDR3 is CSAEDIPHQPQHF. CDR3 in DNA: TGCAGTGCTGAAGACATCCCCCATCAGCCCCAGCATTTT.

Concerning this clonotype itself: The CDR3 carries no conserved terminal phenylalanine or tryptophan, so it likely arises from a read error. J is TRBJ2-1 and V is TRBV2; unclear D gene. CDR1 is SNHLY and CDR2 is FYNNEI in the germline V gene. CDR3 length: 16 amino acids. Trimming pared 1 base from V and 1 base from J, leaving 11 bases between. CDR3 bases: TGTGCCAGCAGTGAAGATATCGGCAGGTCCTACAATGAGCAGTTCGTC. This gives the protein CASSEDIGRSYNEQFV.

In its sample, this clonotype was seen many times. The chain has TRBV5-1 and TRBJ2-3; either TRBD1 or TRBD2 may supply D (5 bases each). Trimming took 3 bases from V and 0 from J, leaving 14 bases between them. Germline CDR1 reads SGHRS; CDR2 reads YFSETQ. CDR3 size: 16 residues. The CDR3 DNA sequence: TGCGCCAGCAGCTCAACCGGGACGGTTAGCACAGATACGCAGTATTTT. Amino acids: CASSSTGTVSTDTQYF.

V gene TRBV2 combines with J gene TRBJ2-1, with D maybe TRBD1 (5 bases). The CDR3 contains 14 residues. Looked up from germline, CDR1 is SNHLY and CDR2 is FYNNEI. V shed 7 bases and J shed 8 bases, with 18 bases lying between them. The CDR3 loop is CASIASRVRDEQFF. The DNA of the CDR3 is TGTGCCAGCATTGCCAGCAGGGTCCGGGATGAGCAGTTCTTC. The variable domain in full, completed from reference TRBV2 and TRBJ2-1, reads EPEVTQTPSHQVTQMGQEVILRCVPISNHLYFYWYRQILGQKVEFLVSFYNNEISEKSEIFDDQFSVERPDGSNFTLKIRSTKLEDSAMYFCASIASRVRDEQFFGPGTRLTVL.

CDR3 coding DNA: TGCAGTGCCGCAATGGTAGCGGGAGTCAATGAGCAGTACTTC. It yields the protein CSAAMVAGVNEQYF. The chain combines TRBV20-1 with TRBJ2-5; 9 bases fit TRBD2. This CDR3 is built from 14 residues. CDR1 and CDR2 from the germline V gene are DFQATT and SNEGSKA (reference sequence). J was trimmed by 11 bases and V by 6 bases; bases with no gene match: 16.

The CDR3 protein is CASSFKAERETQFF. CDR3 in DNA: TGTGCCAGCAGTTTCAAGGCGGAACGAGAGACCCAGTTCTTC. This chain links TRBV12-3 or TRBV12-4 with TRBJ2-1; D ambiguous. Deletions cut 3 bases from V and 13 bases from J, with 19 bases between. The CDR3 consists of 14 residues.

The J gene is TRBJ2-2, the V gene TRBV6-6; D not certain. The CDR3 contains 13 residues. The germline V and J ends were trimmed by 6 bases and 6 bases, with 11 bases remaining between them. The germline CDR1 and CDR2 sequences are MNHNY and SVGAGI (reference sequence). Here the CDR3 reads CASRNDLSGELFF. In DNA, the CDR3 is TGTGCCAGCAGAAACGACCTATCCGGGGAGCTGTTTTTT.

Only a few counts were recorded for this clonotype. The chain recombines TRBV7-2 with TRBJ2-1; 9 bases fit TRBD2. From germline, CDR1 is SGHTA and CDR2 FQGNSA. The V gene end was trimmed by 2 bases and the J gene end by 0 bases; junction bases not matched to a gene: 14. The CDR3 contains 20 residues. The CDR3 DNA reads TGTGCCAGCAGCTTACAACTTAGCGGGAGAGCCCTGAGCTCCTACAATGAGCAGTTCTTC. As protein: CASSLQLSGRALSSYNEQFF.

This clonotype was counted a few times. The junction shows a germline mismatch at one end, possibly a read error. The rearrangement links TRBV20-1 to TRBJ2-3; D possibly corresponds to TRBD2 (5 bases). The CDR3 has 16 amino acids. CDR1 and CDR2 from the germline V gene are DFQATT and SNEGSKA (reference sequence). CDR3 loop: CSASRVVASSTDTQYF. For the CDR3, the DNA is TGCAGTGCTAGTCGGGTGGTAGCGTCTAGCACGGATACGCAGTATTTT.

The chain is built from TRBV5-1 and TRBJ1-4; 9 bases line up with TRBD1. CDR1 and CDR2 from the germline V gene are SGHRS and YFSETQ. The CDR3 covers 14 residues. V was clipped by 4 bases and J by 6 bases; unmatched bases: 4. The CDR3 reads CASSPQGAYEKLFF. The CDR3 DNA sequence: TGCGCCAGCAGCCCACAGGGGGCATATGAAAAACTGTTTTTT.

V is TRBV20-1 and J is TRBJ2-5; 13 bases fit TRBD2. This CDR3 spans 14 amino acids. The V and J ends lost 6 bases and 11 bases, in that order; junction bases with no gene match: 12. Looked up from germline, CDR1 is DFQATT and CDR2 is SNEGSKA (reference sequence). CDR3 in amino acids: CSATGLAGVWEQYF. In DNA form, the CDR3 reads TGCAGTGCGACAGGACTAGCGGGGGTTTGGGAGCAGTACTTC.

This chain joins TRBV29-1 and TRBJ2-5; D possibly corresponds to TRBD1 (6 bases). This CDR3 is 12 amino acids long. The germline CDR1 and CDR2 sequences are SQVTM and ANQGSEA. The DNA for the CDR3 is TGCAGACAGGGAGTTAGATACAATGAGCAGTACTTC. Translating gives CRQGVRYNEQYF.